Shown below are 25 T cell receptor beta chains from a single sample sequenced in a study of blood T cells in healthy people across ages. A J-beta primer mix and a sample-barcoded 5' primer were used in a second PCR of roughly 6 to 12 cycles. TCRdb recomputed calls from the 5' RACE reads with MiXCR, one row per CDR3 protein. The sample has roughly 1,700,000 distinct CDR3 sequences; roughly 30% are singletons. Sequences were obtained from blood. The receptors originated from a woman in her 30s in good health.

This clonotype was seen repeatedly, ten times or more. The chain is built from TRBV20-1 and TRBJ2-1; 7 bases agree with TRBD1. Looked up from germline, CDR1 is DFQATT and CDR2 is SNEGSKA (reference sequence). With 2 bases clipped from V and 2 bases from J, the junction kept 6 bases outside the gene matches. CDR3 length equals 15 residues. CDR3 sequence: CSARFGQGAYNEQFF. The CDR3 nucleotides are TGCAGTGCTAGATTCGGGCAGGGGGCCTACAATGAGCAGTTCTTC.

The chain joins TRBV9 to TRBJ2-1, with TRBD2 matching 9 bases. The CDR3 is 15 residues long. Germline-derived CDR1 and CDR2 are SGDLS and YYNGEE. J lost 7 bases, V lost 0 bases, and 5 bases had no gene match. Here the CDR3 DNA reads TGTGCCAGCAGCGTAGTGGGACTAGCTCAAAATGAGCAGTTCTTC. Translated, it gives CASSVVGLAQNEQFF.

This clonotype came up a few times. This chain uses TRBV10-3 with TRBJ1-5; a possible D gene is TRBD1 (5 bases). CDR1 and CDR2 from the germline V gene are ENHRY and SYGVKD. CDR3 size: 16 residues. V was trimmed by 6 bases and J by 2 bases, leaving 17 bases between them. CDR3 loop: CAISVGTADGNQPQHF. In DNA, the CDR3 is TGTGCCATCAGCGTAGGGACGGCGGATGGCAATCAGCCCCAGCATTTT.

In its sample, this clonotype was seen many times. The chain uses TRBV7-2 and TRBJ2-3, with D uncertain. V was pared by 2 bases and J by 2 bases, with 5 bases between. Germline assignment: CDR1 SGHTA and CDR2 FQGNSA. The CDR3 is 13 residues long. CDR3: CASSLQVTDTQYF. DNA of the CDR3: TGTGCCAGCAGCTTACAAGTCACAGATACGCAGTATTTT.

The V call is TRBV6-4, the J call TRBJ1-3; D ambiguous. With 5 bases removed from V and 4 bases from J, the gap between germline ends came to 9 bases. The CDR3 is 13 amino acids. Germline V lookup: CDR1 MRHNA, CDR2 SNTAGT. DNA for the CDR3: TGTGCCAGCAGTCCCCTTACCGGAAACACCATATATTTT. It specifies CASSPLTGNTIYF.

There are many counts of this clonotype. J is TRBJ2-1 and V is TRBV3-1; D unresolved. Germline assignment: CDR1 LGHDT and CDR2 YNNKEL (reference sequence). This CDR3 has 14 amino acids. The V end lost 4 bases, the J end lost 3 bases, and 10 bases lay between the germline ends. CDR3 bases: TGTGCCAGCAGCCCGGGCTTCCGCTACAATGAGCAGTTCTTC. Translated: CASSPGFRYNEQFF.

This clonotype was seen only a few times. This chain connects TRBV3-1 to TRBJ2-7; 7 nucleotides agree with TRBD1. Germline V gene lookup returns CDR1 LGHDT and CDR2 YNNKEL (reference sequence). J gave up 5 bases and V 4 bases, and 11 bases lay outside the gene matches. The CDR3 sequence is 15 residues long. Written as DNA, the CDR3 is TGTGCCAGCAGCCGTTCGGGCGAAGGGGGCCACGAGCAGTACTTC. Its protein product is CASSRSGEGGHEQYF.

The sample holds many counts of this clonotype. This chain connects TRBV24-1 to TRBJ2-3; D is unresolved. CDR3 size: 13 residues. From germline, CDR1 is KGHDR and CDR2 SFDVKD. V shed 0 bases and J shed 1 base, with 1 base lying between them. For the CDR3, the DNA is TGTGCCACCAGTGATTTGGGCACAGATACGCAGTATTTT. This sequence encodes CATSDLGTDTQYF.

As regards this clonotype: This sequence may be a read error, since a much larger clone differs from it by one base. The chain uses TRBV6-1 and TRBJ2-7; D gene ambiguous. The CDR3 sequence is 11 residues long. Germline assignment: CDR1 MNHNS and CDR2 SASEGT. The chain's CDR3 is CAGSEDHEQYF. DNA of the CDR3: TGTGCCGGCAGTGAAGACCACGAGCAGTACTTC.

This clonotype showed up just a few times. The V call is TRBV9, the J call TRBJ2-3, with D uncertain. Germline CDR1 and CDR2: SGDLS and YYNGEE. The CDR3 is made up of 15 amino acids. V was clipped by 0 bases and J by 4 bases, with 12 bases between them. The CDR3 loop reads CASSVALGNSDTQYF. As DNA, the CDR3 is TGTGCCAGCAGCGTAGCTTTGGGAAATTCAGATACGCAGTATTTT.

The chain carries TRBV4-1 and TRBJ2-4, with D perhaps TRBD1 (5 bases). Trimming left V 1 base short and J 0 bases short, with 13 bases between. Germline V gives CDR1 MGHRA, CDR2 YSYEKL. This CDR3 is 17 amino acids long. Written as DNA, the CDR3 is TGCGCCAGCAGCCAAGTTTCAGGGAAGGTAGCCAAAAACATTCAGTACTTC. It translates to CASSQVSGKVAKNIQYF.

This clonotype was detected ten times or more. V and J are TRBV12-3 or TRBV12-4 and TRBJ2-7; maybe TRBD2 (6 bases). The CDR3 is 12 amino acids. Trimming stripped 3 bases from V and 6 bases from J, with 9 bases between. CDR3 protein: CASSFSGVEQYF. Here the CDR3 DNA reads TGTGCCAGCAGTTTTTCGGGGGTCGAGCAGTACTTC.

This sequence joins TRBV15 and TRBJ2-7; no definite D call. From germline, CDR1 is LNHNV and CDR2 YYDKDF (reference sequence). This CDR3 comprises 11 residues. V was clipped by 0 bases and J by 7 bases, with 4 bases between them. Here the CDR3 reads CATSRDREQYF. The CDR3 bases are TGTGCCACCAGCAGAGATCGTGAGCAGTACTTC. Full variable domain (rest looked up from reference TRBV15 and TRBJ2-7): DAMVIQNPRYQVTQFGKPVTLSCSQTLNHNVMYWYQQKSSQAPKLLFHYYDKDFNNEADTPDNFQSRRPNTSFCFLDIRSPGLGDTAMYLCATSRDREQYFGPGTRLTVT.

The rearrangement joins TRBV7-9 to TRBJ1-2; TRBD1 is a possible D gene (5 bases). CDR1 SEHNR and CDR2 FQNEAQ come from the germline V gene (reference sequence). V lost 4 bases to trimming and J lost 6 bases, with 9 bases between them. The CDR3 contains 12 residues. CDR3 nucleotides: TGTGCCAGCAGCTCCAGGGTTCATGGCTACACCTTC. This encodes CASSSRVHGYTF.

This clonotype was observed at least ten times. The gene calls are TRBV24-1 and TRBJ2-5; the match to TRBD2 covers 9 bases. The CDR3 has 15 residues. Trimming at V came to 4 bases and at J to 5 bases, leaving 7 bases not matched to a gene. The germline V gene has CDR1 KGHDR and CDR2 SFDVKD. CDR3 sequence: CATSDLGLAGETQYF. The CDR3 DNA reads as TGTGCCACCAGTGACCTGGGGCTAGCGGGGGAGACCCAGTACTTC.

In this sample, this clonotype turned up a few times. The CDR3: CASSLGNSGGYTF. CDR3 bases: TGTGCCAGCAGTTTAGGGAACAGCGGTGGCTACACCTTC. This chain links TRBV12-3 or TRBV12-4 with TRBJ1-2; D gene uncertain. CDR3 length: 13 residues. The V end lost 1 base, the J end lost 7 bases, and 10 bases lay between the germline ends.

This clonotype has at least ten counts. CDR3 sequence reads: CATSRASPNLYGYTF. CDR3 in DNA: TGTGCCACCAGCAGAGCGTCACCTAACTTATATGGCTACACCTTC. V is TRBV15 and J is TRBJ1-2; D call uncertain. The CDR3 is made up of 15 amino acids. V was trimmed by 1 base and J by 5 bases, leaving 14 bases between them. Germline V gene sequence: CDR1 LNHNV, CDR2 YYDKDF (reference sequence).

The chain has TRBV5-1 and TRBJ2-3, with a possible D match to TRBD2 (6 bases). Germline V gene sequence: CDR1 SGHRS, CDR2 YFSETQ. This CDR3 has 14 amino acids. Trimming left V 3 bases short and J 2 bases short, with 10 bases between. The CDR3 sequence: CASSWEVLTDTQYF. CDR3 sequence (DNA): TGCGCCAGCAGCTGGGAGGTCCTCACAGATACGCAGTATTTT. Full variable domain (outside the CDR3, taken from reference TRBV5-1 and TRBJ2-3): KAGVTQTPRYLIKTRGQQVTLSCSPISGHRSVSWYQQTPGQGLQFLFEYFSETQRNKGNFPGRFSGRQFSNSRSEMNVSTLELGDSALYLCASSWEVLTDTQYFGPGTRLTVL.

This chain connects TRBV5-1 to TRBJ2-1; 8 positions match TRBD2. This CDR3 has 17 residues. V shed 0 bases, J shed 4 bases, and the junction held 9 bases outside the gene matches. Germline V gene sequence: CDR1 SGHRS, CDR2 YFSETQ. The CDR3 sequence is CASSLVPSGSSYNEQFF. The DNA for the CDR3 is TGCGCCAGCAGCTTGGTCCCAAGCGGGAGTTCATACAATGAGCAGTTCTTC.

This clonotype appeared a few times. The rearrangement joins TRBV10-3 to TRBJ1-1, with D unclear. Germline V CDR1 and CDR2: ENHRY, SYGVKD. Trimming cost V 0 bases and J 3 bases, with 8 bases left between them. This CDR3 comprises 14 residues. The CDR3 loop is CAISESWEDTEAFF. The CDR3 nucleotides are TGTGCCATCAGTGAGTCTTGGGAGGACACTGAAGCTTTCTTT.

The table lists this clonotype with many counts. This chain connects TRBV10-3 to TRBJ1-2, with TRBD1 matching over 7 bases. The CDR3 sequence is 12 residues long. Germline assignment: CDR1 ENHRY and CDR2 SYGVKD. V lost 10 bases, J lost 3 bases, and 5 bases stayed unmatched. This chain's CDR3 is CATTGEDYGYTF. The CDR3 coding sequence is TGTGCCACCACAGGGGAGGACTATGGCTACACCTTC.

This clonotype appeared a few times. With a much larger clone just one base away, this may be a read error. DNA of the CDR3: TGCAGTGCTAGAGATACTAGCACAGATACGCAGTATTTT. This gives the protein CSARDTSTDTQYF. The V gene is TRBV20-1, the J gene TRBJ2-3; D is undetermined. Germline CDR1 is DFQATT and CDR2 is SNEGSKA (reference sequence). CDR3 length: 13 residues. Trimming shortened V by 0 bases and J by 0 bases, and 4 bases separated the two germline ends.

This clonotype was seen at least ten times. The rearrangement links TRBV10-3 to TRBJ2-7, with unresolved D. Germline-derived CDR1 and CDR2 are ENHRY and SYGVKD. This CDR3 contains 12 residues. The V end was cut by 2 bases, the J end by 6 bases, with 8 bases between. The CDR3 here is CAISEGRLEQYF. The CDR3 DNA reads TGTGCCATCAGTGAGGGACGGCTCGAGCAGTACTTC.

The rearrangement joins TRBV5-5 to TRBJ2-5; D perhaps matches TRBD2 (6 bases). The CDR3 totals 15 residues. CDR1 and CDR2 from the germline V gene are SGHKS and YYEKEE (reference sequence). The V end lost 4 bases, the J end lost 11 bases, and 24 bases lay between the germline ends. CDR3 nucleotides: TGTGCCAGCAGCCAGCCTAGCGACGTAGCGAGGGCGCAGTACTTC. Its translation: CASSQPSDVARAQYF.

In regard to this clonotype: With a much larger clone just one base away, this may be a read error. CDR3 region: CSVGPGEYNEQFF. CDR3 nucleotide sequence: TGCAGCGTTGGGCCCGGGGAATACAATGAGCAGTTCTTC. The chain joins TRBV29-1 to TRBJ2-1; weak D call: TRBD2 (5 bases). The V end was cut by 4 bases, the J end by 4 bases, with 11 bases between. Per the germline V gene, CDR1 is SQVTM and CDR2 is ANQGSEA. This CDR3 has 13 residues.